Listed here are 4 T cell receptor beta chains from one sample, sequenced in a study of radiotherapy plus CTLA-4 blockade in lung cancer. The assay was immunoSEQ multiplex PCR, and TCRdb's table has in-frame clones only and misses some. The table has about 95,000 clones, under 90% seen once. Sequencing was performed on peripheral blood, taken from a patient treated with radiotherapy plus ipilimumab. The receptors stem from a human donor with non-small cell lung cancer who had stable disease on radiotherapy plus ipilimumab.

This chain uses TRBV9 with TRBJ1-5; 8 nucleotides line up with TRBD1. V was clipped by 4 bases and J by 0 bases; unmatched bases: 12. Germline lookup yields CDR1 SGDLS and CDR2 YYNGEE. This CDR3 contains 18 residues. The DNA of the CDR3 is TGTGCCAGCAGCCTACGGGACAGGCTTACCTATAGCAATCAGCCCCAGCATTTT. Its translation: CASSLRDRLTYSNQPQHF.

The gene calls are TRBV20-1 and TRBJ2-7; D is unresolved. V was trimmed by 1 base and J by 6 bases, leaving 7 bases between them. This CDR3 is built from 11 residues. CDR1 DFQATT and CDR2 SNEGSKA come from the germline V gene (reference sequence). The DNA of the CDR3 is TGCAGTGCTAGAGTGGCTACCGAGCAGTACTTC. This gives the protein CSARVATEQYF.

The gene calls are TRBV9 and TRBJ2-5; D is undetermined. V was cut by 1 base and J by 5 bases, with 9 bases left in between. CDR3 size: 13 residues. CDR1 and CDR2 from the germline V gene are SGDLS and YYNGEE. The CDR3 loop reads CASSVRQSETQYF. The CDR3 bases are TGTGCCAGCAGCGTACGACAATCCGAGACCCAGTACTTC.

This clone has only one observation. V is TRBV6-1 and J is TRBJ1-1, with 9 nucleotides matching TRBD1. Germline values: CDR1 MNHNS, CDR2 SASEGT. This CDR3 comprises 13 residues. J was trimmed by 4 bases and V by 6 bases; bases with no gene match: 3. The CDR3 DNA reads as TGTGCCAGCAGGACGACAGGGGGCACTGAAGCTTTCTTT. Translating gives CASRTTGGTEAFF.